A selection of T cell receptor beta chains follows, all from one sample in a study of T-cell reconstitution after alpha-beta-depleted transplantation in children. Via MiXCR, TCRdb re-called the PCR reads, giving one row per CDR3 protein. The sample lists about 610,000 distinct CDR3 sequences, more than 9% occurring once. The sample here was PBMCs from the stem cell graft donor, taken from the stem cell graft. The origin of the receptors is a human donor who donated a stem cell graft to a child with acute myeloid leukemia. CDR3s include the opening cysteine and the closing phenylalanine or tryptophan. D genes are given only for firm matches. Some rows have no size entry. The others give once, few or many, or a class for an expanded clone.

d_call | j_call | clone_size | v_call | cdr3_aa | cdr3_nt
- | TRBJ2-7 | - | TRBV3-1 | CASSQGNSYEQYF | TGTGCCAGCAGCCAAGGCAACAGCTACGAGCAGTACTTC
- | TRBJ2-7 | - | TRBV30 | CAWSDPPFLLQYF | TGTGCCTGGAGTGACCCTCCCTTTCTACTACAGTACTTC
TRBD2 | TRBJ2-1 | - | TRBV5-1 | CASSLGGGGSNEQFF | TGCGCCAGCAGCTTGGGGGGAGGCGGGAGCAATGAGCAGTTCTTC
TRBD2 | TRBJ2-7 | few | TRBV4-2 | CASSPALSGSFYEQYF | TGTGCCAGCAGCCCCGCCCTTAGCGGGAGTTTCTACGAGCAGTACTTC
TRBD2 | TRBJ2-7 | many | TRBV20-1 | CSARDLSLSGRAGYEQYF | TGCAGTGCTAGAGACCTCTCACTTAGCGGGAGGGCCGGGTACGAGCAGTACTTC
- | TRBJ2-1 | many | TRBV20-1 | CSAPTGPRGLEQFF | TGCAGTGCCCCCACGGGACCCAGAGGTCTTGAGCAGTTCTTC
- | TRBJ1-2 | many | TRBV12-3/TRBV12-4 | CASSRRQGNYGYTF | TGTGCCAGCAGTCGGAGGCAGGGCAACTATGGCTACACCTTC
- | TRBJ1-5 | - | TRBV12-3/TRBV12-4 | CASTLSNQPQHF | TGTGCCAGCACCCTCTCGAATCAGCCCCAGCATTTT
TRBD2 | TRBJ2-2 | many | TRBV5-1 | CASSLLREEGGELFF | TGCGCCAGCAGCTTATTGCGGGAGGAAGGCGGGGAGCTGTTTTTT
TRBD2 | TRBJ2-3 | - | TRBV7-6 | CASSALLAGGDGADTQYF | TGTGCCAGCAGCGCCCTACTAGCGGGAGGGGATGGCGCAGATACGCAGTATTTT
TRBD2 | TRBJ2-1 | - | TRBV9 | CASSAPRGGINYNEQFF | TGTGCCAGCAGCGCCCCCCGGGGGGGGATCAACTACAATGAGCAGTTCTTC
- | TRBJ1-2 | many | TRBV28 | CASSLRPGPYGYTF | TGTGCCAGCAGTTTACGGCCAGGTCCCTATGGCTACACCTTC
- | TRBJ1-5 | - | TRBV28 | CASSLWNNQPQHF | TGTGCCAGCAGTTTATGGAACAATCAGCCCCAGCATTTT
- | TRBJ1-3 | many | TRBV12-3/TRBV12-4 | CASSTQFSGNTIYF | TGTGCCAGCAGTACCCAGTTCTCTGGAAACACCATATATTTT
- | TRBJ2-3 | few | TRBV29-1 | CSGGRSTDTQYF | TGCAGCGGGGGGAGGAGCACAGATACGCAGTATTTT
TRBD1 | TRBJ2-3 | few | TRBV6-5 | CASSYSRDRVTDTQYF | TGTGCCAGCAGTTACTCGAGGGACAGGGTCACAGATACGCAGTATTTT
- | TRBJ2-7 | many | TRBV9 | CASSVGGTHYEQYF | TGTGCCAGCAGCGTAGGGGGGACTCACTACGAGCAGTACTTC